This TCR beta chain came from a study of monozygotic twins with cystic fibrosis. Study-level points and caveats: Monozygotic CF twins shared more identical nucleotide clonotypes than unrelated patients. Shared CDR3 numbers were not associated with age, concordance or severity. Low clonality (median around 0.0094) suggested a mostly naive repertoire.

The length of the CDR3 is 16 residues. The ends lost 6 bases at V and 3 bases at J; junction bases unmatched: 11. Germline V gives CDR1 SGHVS, CDR2 FNYEAQ. With respect to this clone: What it recognizes is unknown.

Repertoires were generated with immunoSEQ multiplex PCR, while TCRdb's copy carries only in-frame clones and drops some. The table has about 10,000 clones, 99% seen once. What was sequenced was blood. V gene TRBV7-6 combines with J gene TRBJ2-5, with 9 positions matching TRBD2. The receptor was isolated from a man younger than 30 with cystic fibrosis. CDR3 region: CASRVPWRGGEETQYF. The CDR3 DNA reads as TGTGCCAGCAGGGTCCCCTGGCGGGGGGGAGAAGAGACCCAGTACTTC.